Presented here are 21 T cell receptor beta chains from one specimen sequenced in a study of cytomegalovirus exposure and HLA in healthy donors (dated by TCRdb to between 2016 and 2019). The library was built by means of the immunoSEQ multiplex PCR assay. The multiplex PCR relied on a mix of 60 forward primers for TCR Vbeta segments and 13 reverse primers for TCR Jbeta segments. Entries here come from immuneACCESS through TCRdb and include only in-frame sequences with V and J called. Some clones fail to appear in such tables; in the studies checked, an unresolved V gene covers under half of the shortfall, and the cause of the remainder is unknown. A total of 160,000 or so clones appear in this sample, about 72% of them only once. 2% to 2.5% of the sample belongs to the ten largest clones. Sequences were obtained from PBMCs. The receptors derive from a human donor in good health.

This clone was recorded a few times. CDR3 residues: CASSFSSVETF. The CDR3 region has the DNA TGTGCCAGCAGCTTCAGTTCCGTGGAGACCTTC. V usage is TRBV5-6 and J usage is TRBJ1-2; D gene unclear. The CDR3 spans 11 residues. CDR1 SGHDT and CDR2 YYEEEE come from the germline V gene. Trimming stripped 2 bases from V and 14 bases from J, with 13 bases between.

The V and J genes are TRBV6-5 and TRBJ1-1, with TRBD1 identical over 7 bases. This CDR3 is 12 amino acids long. Looked up from germline, CDR1 is MNHEY and CDR2 is SVGAGI. The V gene end was trimmed by 8 bases and the J gene end by 2 bases; junction bases not matched to a gene: 2. The CDR3 protein is CASRQGNTEAFF. The CDR3 DNA reads TGTGCCAGCCGACAGGGTAACACTGAAGCTTTCTTT.

This clone was detected only a few times. This sequence joins TRBV6-6 and TRBJ1-1, with 7 bases lining up with TRBD1. The CDR3 consists of 14 residues. The germline V gene has CDR1 MNHNY and CDR2 SVGAGI (reference sequence). V trimming: 6 bases; J trimming: 2 bases; junction bases outside the gene matches: 6. The CDR3: CASSPNRGNTEAFF. In DNA form, the CDR3 reads TGTGCCAGCAGCCCGAACAGGGGAAACACTGAAGCTTTCTTT.

V is TRBV29-1 and J is TRBJ1-3; possibly TRBD1 for D (5 bases). This CDR3 comprises 16 residues. Trimming cost V 7 bases and J 0 bases, with 19 bases left between them. Germline values: CDR1 SQVTM, CDR2 ANQGSEA. The CDR3: CSAYTGEGSSGNTIYF. The CDR3, as DNA: TGCAGCGCCTACACCGGGGAGGGGAGCTCTGGAAACACCATATATTTT.

This clone has only a few counts. The genes are TRBV27 and TRBJ2-2; D perhaps matches TRBD1 (5 bases). This CDR3 region has 16 residues. Germline values: CDR1 MNHEY, CDR2 SMNVEV (reference sequence). Trimming stripped 6 bases from V and 4 bases from J, with 18 bases between. CDR3 DNA sequence: TGTGCCAGCAGCCAGACACCCCAGGGAATCACCGGGGAGCTGTTTTTT. Its translation: CASSQTPQGITGELFF.

The chain employs TRBV5-1 and TRBJ2-3; 9 bases are a match to TRBD1. The CDR3 covers 19 residues. V dropped 6 bases and J dropped 3; count of bases not matched to a gene: 20. Germline V gives CDR1 SGHRS, CDR2 YFSETQ. Written as DNA, the CDR3 is TGCGCCAGCAAGCCCCCGTTGCAACAGGGGGCGATAGGAACAGATACGCAGTATTTT. As protein: CASKPPLQQGAIGTDTQYF. The variable domain in full, with the rest retrieved from reference TRBV5-1 and TRBJ2-3, is KAGVTQTPRYLIKTRGQQVTLSCSPISGHRSVSWYQQTPGQGLQFLFEYFSETQRNKGNFPGRFSGRQFSNSRSEMNVSTLELGDSALYLCASKPPLQQGAIGTDTQYFGPGTRLTVL.

V is TRBV6-5 and J is TRBJ2-2; 9 positions match TRBD2. Per germline, CDR1 MNHEY and CDR2 SVGAGI. V lost 5 bases and J lost 7; bases outside the gene matches: 8. This CDR3 is 15 amino acids long. The CDR3 DNA follows: TGTGCCAGCAGTCCCCGGGGTAGCGGGGGCGGGGAGCTGTTTTTT. Translated, it gives CASSPRGSGGGELFF.

This clone is a singleton in its sample. The chain has TRBV7-9 and TRBJ1-2; possible D gene TRBD1, 6 bases. The V gene's germline CDR1 is SEHNR and CDR2 FQNEAQ (reference sequence). This CDR3 region has 14 residues. The V end was cut by 5 bases, the J end by 2 bases, with 12 bases between. The CDR3 sequence is CASSPLDRNYGYTF. CDR3 in DNA: TGTGCCAGCAGCCCACTCGACAGGAACTATGGCTACACCTTC.

The chain links TRBV6-5 to TRBJ2-1, with D perhaps matching TRBD1 (5 bases). The CDR3 is 15 amino acids. Per germline, CDR1 MNHEY and CDR2 SVGAGI. V dropped 6 bases and J dropped 2 bases, with 14 bases sitting between them. The CDR3 DNA follows: TGTGCCAGCAGCCGTAGGGGAAGGGCCTACAATGAGCAGTTCTTC. Translated: CASSRRGRAYNEQFF.

The chain carries TRBV19 and TRBJ1-1; D not resolved. Looked up from germline, CDR1 is LNHDA and CDR2 is SQIVND (reference sequence). The CDR3 totals 15 residues. Trimming took off 6 bases at V and 1 base at J, with 15 bases between the two ends. Here the CDR3 DNA reads TGTGCCAGTAGGGGGAGTCGATCTGAGAACACTGAAGCTTTCTTT. Its translation is CASRGSRSENTEAFF. Looking up the rest from reference TRBV19 and TRBJ1-1 gives the full variable domain: DGGITQSPKYLFRKEGQNVTLSCEQNLNHDAMYWYRQDPGQGLRLIYYSQIVNDFQKGDIAEGYSVSREKKESFPLTVTSAQKNPTAFYLCASRGSRSENTEAFFGQGTRLTVV.

The chain is built from TRBV7-2 and TRBJ2-2; the match to TRBD1 covers 9 bases. Germline V CDR1 and CDR2: SGHTA, FQGNSA. J lost 4 bases, V lost 5 bases, and 8 bases had no gene match. This CDR3 spans 16 amino acids. The CDR3 DNA is TGTGCCAGCAGCGTTTCCGGGACAGGGTCCACCGGGGAGCTGTTTTTT. It specifies CASSVSGTGSTGELFF.

This chain joins TRBV25-1 and TRBJ1-2; tentative D call: TRBD1 (5 bases). The CDR3 contains 14 residues. CDR1 and CDR2 from the germline V gene are MGHDK and SYGVNS. V was pared by 4 bases and J by 6 bases, with 15 bases between. The CDR3 region is CASSAQGTLDGYTF. CDR3 nucleotide sequence: TGTGCCAGCAGTGCCCAGGGCACTCTAGATGGCTACACCTTC.

This clone was counted a few times. This chain uses TRBV15 with TRBJ1-2, with TRBD1 matching over 9 bases. This CDR3 region has 16 residues. Germline values: CDR1 LNHNV, CDR2 YYDKDF (reference sequence). V trimming: 0 bases; J trimming: 4 bases; junction bases outside the gene matches: 6. The CDR3 sequence is CATSRDGTGPLYGYTF. In DNA form, the CDR3 reads TGTGCCACCAGCAGAGATGGGACAGGGCCTCTCTATGGCTACACCTTC.

This sequence joins TRBV14 and TRBJ1-1, with a tentative D call TRBD1 (5 bases). Trimming removed 4 bases at V and 8 bases at J, with 11 bases between. The CDR3 runs 12 residues. Germline lookup yields CDR1 SGHDN and CDR2 FVKESK. The CDR3 reads CASSPGLAEAFF. In DNA form, the CDR3 reads TGTGCCAGCAGCCCGGGACTGGCAGAAGCTTTCTTT.

The chain is built from TRBV29-1 and TRBJ2-5; 9 positions agree with TRBD1. The CDR3 extends over 12 amino acids. The germline V gene has CDR1 SQVTM and CDR2 ANQGSEA. For the CDR3, the DNA is TGCACCTCGGACAGGGGTCAAGAGACCCAGTACTTC. This sequence encodes CTSDRGQETQYF. The variable domain in full, completed from reference TRBV29-1 and TRBJ2-5, reads SAVISQKPSRDICQRGTSLTIQCQVDSQVTMMFWYRQQPGQSLTLIATANQGSEATYESGFVIDKFPISRPNLTFSTLTVSNMSPEDSSIYLCTSDRGQETQYFGPGTRLLVL.

The chain employs TRBV4-3 and TRBJ2-1; 10 bases are a match to TRBD1. The CDR3 is made up of 15 amino acids. Per germline, CDR1 LGHNA and CDR2 YSLEER. With V trimmed by 0 bases and J by 4 bases, 0 bases remained unmatched. CDR3 region: CASSQEGQGYNEQFF. CDR3 coding DNA: TGCGCCAGCAGCCAAGAGGGACAGGGGTACAATGAGCAGTTCTTC.

This rearrangement joins TRBV5-4 to TRBJ2-3, with a weak D call TRBD2 (6 bases). V was pared by 3 bases and J by 5 bases, with 16 bases between. CDR3 size: 15 residues. Germline V gene data show CDR1 as SGHNT and CDR2 as YYREEE (reference sequence). CDR3 protein: CASSSKGTDGDTQYF. CDR3 in DNA: TGTGCCAGCAGCTCCAAGGGGACTGATGGAGATACGCAGTATTTT.

The CDR3 protein is CASSREPRGRAFF. The DNA of the CDR3 is TGTGCCAGCAGCCGGGAACCTAGGGGGCGAGCTTTCTTT. The V gene is TRBV6-5, the J gene TRBJ1-1, with 7 bases aligning to TRBD1. Looked up from germline, CDR1 is MNHEY and CDR2 is SVGAGI. The CDR3 consists of 13 residues. V was pared by 6 bases and J by 10 bases, with 11 bases of the junction left unmatched.

The J gene is TRBJ1-3, the V gene TRBV6-6; TRBD1 is a possible D gene (6 bases). Deletions cut 2 bases from V and 0 bases from J, with 11 bases between. The CDR3 covers 16 residues. Germline V gene sequence: CDR1 MNHNY, CDR2 SVGAGI (reference sequence). The CDR3 reads CASSYPGQNSGNTIYF. CDR3 bases: TGTGCCAGCAGTTACCCGGGACAAAACTCTGGAAACACCATATATTTT.

V gene TRBV5-4 combines with J gene TRBJ1-1; 9 bases fit TRBD1. CDR3 size: 14 residues. Trimming removed 5 bases from V and 2 bases from J; junction bases left unmatched: 4. CDR1 SGHNT and CDR2 YYREEE come from the germline V gene (reference sequence). This CDR3 reads CASRGTGFNTEAFF. The CDR3 region has the DNA TGTGCCAGCAGAGGGACAGGGTTTAACACTGAAGCTTTCTTT.

J is TRBJ1-4 and V is TRBV7-6; D is ambiguous. Trimming removed 5 bases at V and 0 bases at J, with 16 bases between. There are 17 residues in the CDR3. The germline CDR1 and CDR2 sequences are SGHVS and FNYEAQ. CDR3 sequence reads: CASSQTRPDATNEKLFF. The CDR3 DNA follows: TGTGCCAGCAGCCAGACTCGACCTGATGCAACTAATGAAAAACTGTTTTTT.